This T cell receptor beta chain was sequenced for a study of blood T cell repertoires in COVID-19 (TCRdb year 2020). At the level of the whole study: The collaborator samples originated in the United States, Italy and Spain and spanned the acute and convalescent phases of COVID-19. The material from the prospective study consisted of cDNA or gDNA derived from T cells, B-cell-depleted T cells, or PBMCs. The dataset comprised deeply sampled blood TCRbeta repertoires from subjects exposed to, actively infected with, or recovered from COVID-19. The repertoires were released in a freely available public database intended as a resource for research on the immune response to SARS-CoV-2. Samples were obtained from the ongoing ImmuneRACE study (first 160 participants) and from over a thousand subjects provided by 6 global collaborators. A de-identified subject ID, COVID-19 status, age in years and sex were almost always included in the sample metadata. Where HLA class I and class II types were available, the types were taken from metadata supplied by the sample provider, not from assay-based typing.

Its CDR3 holds 23 amino acids, cysteine through phenylalanine. The only DNA kept is the CDR3, 69 bases in frame from the first base. CDR1 is given as MNHEY and CDR2 as SMNVEV, both from the germline V gene (reference sequence). Clipping removes 8 bases from V and 1 base from J, with 30 as the unmatched junction base count. Broad study findings and their caveats: The amount of clinical and demographic metadata varied by source and participant and was provided uncurated.

The collaborating institutions used their own protocols to collect whole blood in K2EDTA tubes. Collaborator samples were shipped for TCRbeta analysis as frozen whole blood, isolated PBMCs, or DNA extracted from either sample type. A remark on this clone: Its antigen is not yet known. Base quality data are lacking; no much larger clone is found one base away.

TCRbeta CDR3 regions were amplified from genomic DNA by means of the immunoSEQ Assay, a bias-controlled multiplex PCR. The authors' analysis ran thus. Within the assay, amplification of reference gene primers was used to estimate how many nucleated cells each sample contained. To quantify the absolute abundance of each unique TCRbeta CDR3 rearrangement, sequence reads were collapsed and filtered. Productive Simpson clonality was computed per sample as the square root of Simpson's diversity index over productive rearrangements. As stored in TCRdb, this immuneACCESS dataset retains in-frame rearrangements with V and J assigned. A fraction of the clones does not appear; measured against another copy, unresolved V genes explain less than half of the discrepancy, and the remainder lacks a known reason. V and J calls and clone size are those listed in that table; D and trimming were worked out from the DNA. The sample yields tens of thousands of clones; about 87% were counted once. 8.3% of the sample is held by the ten biggest clonotypes.

The V and J genes are TRBV27 and TRBJ2-3, and 10 junction bases match TRBD1. The sample taken for sequencing was peripheral blood. The TCR originated in a human donor with active COVID-19. The donor label of this sample is uncertain. In nucleotide form, the sequence is TGTGCCAGCGCCCACTTTACACGGACCGACAGGGGGCGTACTCCCCACGGCACAGATACGCAGTATTTT. Its coded protein is CASAHFTRTDRGRTPHGTDTQYF.